A single sample gave rise to the 14 T cell receptor beta chains below, sequenced in a study of blood T cell repertoires in COVID-19. Produced via immunoSEQ multiplex PCR; TCRdb's table is partial and in-frame only. Counted here are approximately 320,000 clones, roughly nine tenths occurring once; the ten biggest clones make up 2.6%. Sequencing used PBMCs or T cells enriched from blood (not recorded which). The receptor set was obtained from a man aged 60-69 years who had recovered from COVID-19.

This clone was observed a few times. The germline gene is not matched at one end of the junction; a read error may be the cause. The chain employs TRBV6-1 and TRBJ2-7; D is perhaps TRBD1 or TRBD2 (7 bases each). This CDR3 spans 15 amino acids. Germline CDR1 and CDR2: MNHNS and SASEGT. CDR3 DNA sequence: TGTGCCAGCAGTAAAGCGGGAAGGGGGCCCTACGAGCAGTACTTC. It is translated as CASSKAGRGPYEQYF.

CDR3 sequence (DNA): TGCGCCAGCAGCTTGGCCTCTAGCGGGATGGGCACAGATACGCAGTATTTT. This gives the protein CASSLASSGMGTDTQYF. The gene calls are TRBV5-1 and TRBJ2-3; 9 bases line up with TRBD2. Looked up from germline, CDR1 is SGHRS and CDR2 is YFSETQ. The CDR3 runs 17 residues. The ends lost 0 bases at V and 1 base at J; junction bases unmatched: 6.

The chain uses TRBV2 and TRBJ2-3, with 13 bases fitting TRBD2. Germline-derived CDR1 and CDR2 are SNHLY and FYNNEI. J lost 8 bases, V lost 2 bases, and 7 bases had no gene match. The CDR3 loop spans 16 amino acids. Here the CDR3 reads CASSEKTSGGKGTQYF. CDR3 nucleotides: TGTGCCAGCAGTGAAAAGACTAGCGGGGGGAAAGGTACGCAGTATTTT.

The chain carries TRBV5-8 and TRBJ1-2; TRBD1 aligns across 8 bases. Trimming cost V 1 base and J 4 bases; bases outside gene matches: 3. The length of the CDR3 is 14 residues. Looked up from germline, CDR1 is SGHTS and CDR2 is YDEGEE. In DNA, the CDR3 is TGTGCCAGCAGCTTGCAGGGGGCGACCTATGGCTACACCTTC. It yields the protein CASSLQGATYGYTF.

This clone was detected a few times. The gene calls are TRBV6-5 and TRBJ1-2; possibly TRBD1 for D (5 bases). The CDR3 covers 15 residues. Per germline, CDR1 MNHEY and CDR2 SVGAGI. Trimming pared 5 bases from V and 4 bases from J, leaving 17 bases between. This chain's CDR3 is CASSRSTGLGYGYTF. The DNA of the CDR3 is TGTGCCAGCAGTAGATCTACGGGACTTGGCTATGGCTACACCTTC.

The CDR3 here is CASSLAVRKNIQYF. Written as DNA, the CDR3 is TGTGCCAGCAGCTTGGCGGTGAGAAAAAACATTCAGTACTTC. The J gene is TRBJ2-4, the V gene TRBV5-6, with unresolved D. This CDR3 is built from 14 residues. Germline CDR1 SGHDT, CDR2 YYEEEE. V lost 0 bases, J lost 4 bases, and 8 bases lay in between.

This clone was observed a handful of times. The identical CDR3 is also encoded by other nucleotide sequences in the sample. V and J are TRBV12-3 or TRBV12-4 and TRBJ1-1; D unclear. The CDR3 has 13 amino acids. Trimming left V 1 base short and J 3 bases short, with 6 bases between. CDR3 DNA: TGTGCCAGCAGTTTAGGGCGGTACACTGAAGCTTTCTTT. It encodes CASSLGRYTEAFF.

This clone was recorded only once. The V gene is TRBV7-9, the J gene TRBJ2-7; D is perhaps TRBD1 (7 bases). Trimming pared 1 base from V and 1 base from J, leaving 17 bases between. This CDR3 comprises 17 residues. The V gene's germline CDR1 is SEHNR and CDR2 FQNEAQ (reference sequence). The CDR3: CASSLGRGQKLSYEQYF. The CDR3 DNA reads TGTGCCAGCAGCTTAGGGAGGGGACAGAAACTATCCTACGAGCAGTACTTC.

The chain combines TRBV7-2 with TRBJ2-3; 9 positions match TRBD2. Germline V lookup: CDR1 SGHTA, CDR2 FQGNSA. This CDR3 is 15 amino acids long. V gave up 5 bases and J gave up 3 bases; unmatched junction bases: 6. The CDR3 loop is CASSPRTSETDTQYF. The CDR3 DNA follows: TGTGCCAGCAGCCCCCGGACTAGCGAGACAGATACGCAGTATTTT.

The J gene is TRBJ2-5, the V gene TRBV10-3; 12 bases map to TRBD2. Trimming took 2 bases from V and 0 from J; bases not matched to a gene: 4. Germline loops: CDR1 ENHRY, CDR2 SYGVKD. CDR3 length: 17 residues. The CDR3 DNA reads TGTGCCATCAGTGAGGGGCGACTAGCGGGGGACCAAGAGACCCAGTACTTC. Its translation is CAISEGRLAGDQETQYF.

The genes are TRBV27 and TRBJ2-1, with 9 positions matching TRBD2. Germline V CDR1 and CDR2: MNHEY, SMNVEV (reference sequence). This CDR3 is built from 14 residues. The V segment lost 8 bases and the J segment 8 bases; nucleotides outside the gene matches: 10. The CDR3 DNA follows: TGTGCCAGCTCCCAGGCTAAGCGGGGGGATGAGCAGTTCTTC. This encodes CASSQAKRGDEQFF.

The chain recombines TRBV6-5 with TRBJ1-1; TRBD1 might be the D (6 bases). Trimming left V 5 bases short and J 1 base short, with 8 bases between. CDR1 MNHEY and CDR2 SVGAGI come from the germline V gene. The length of the CDR3 is 13 residues. In DNA, the CDR3 is TGTGCCAGCAGTCACAGGGAGAACACTGAAGCTTTCTTT. The encoded protein is CASSHRENTEAFF.

The CDR3 coding sequence is TGTGCCAGCAACCAGAATTCTGGAAACACCATATATTTT. Protein: CASNQNSGNTIYF. The rearrangement links TRBV2 to TRBJ1-3; D is unclear. Germline CDR1 reads SNHLY; CDR2 reads FYNNEI. The CDR3 loop spans 13 amino acids. V lost 7 bases and J 1 base, leaving 8 bases between the germline ends.

The V call is TRBV27, the J call TRBJ1-2, with 7 nucleotides matching TRBD1. This CDR3 has 15 residues. Germline CDR1 is MNHEY and CDR2 is SMNVEV (reference sequence). J lost 8 bases, V lost 6 bases, and 15 bases had no gene match. CDR3 DNA sequence: TGTGCCAGCAGGCTGTCAGGGGGAAGGCTCCAGGGCTACACCTTC. Protein: CASRLSGGRLQGYTF.